Below, 9 T cell receptor beta chains from the same sample are listed, as sequenced in a study of Graves' ophthalmopathy and Graves' hyperthyroidism. Investigators amplified TCR beta CDR3 regions from RNA transcripts. After a first-round RT-PCR with HTBI primers, a second-round multiplex PCR was run. TCRdb reprocessed the multiplex PCR reads via MiXCR and lists one record per CDR3 protein. The table records 900,000 to 1,200,000 distinct CDR3 sequences, about 35% of them present only once. Sequenced input: peripheral blood or thyroid tissue (not recorded which). Receptor source: an adult man with Graves' hyperthyroidism.

The sample holds a few counts of this clonotype. The chain is built from TRBV5-5 and TRBJ2-5; no clear D gene. Germline CDR1 reads SGHKS; CDR2 reads YYEKEE (reference sequence). V was pared by 0 bases and J by 6 bases, with 6 bases between. The length of the CDR3 is 12 residues. The CDR3 is CASSLVGKTQYF. The CDR3 DNA sequence: TGTGCCAGCAGCTTGGTGGGAAAGACCCAGTACTTC.

This clonotype was seen repeatedly, ten times or more. The gene calls are TRBV7-2 and TRBJ2-5; D is unclear. CDR3 length equals 16 residues. V dropped 5 bases and J dropped 2 bases, with 18 bases sitting between them. Germline CDR1 reads SGHTA; CDR2 reads FQGNSA. The CDR3 region has the DNA TGTGCCAGCAGCCCCGATCGAGCCCGCAGGCAAGAGACCCAGTACTTC. Protein: CASSPDRARRQETQYF.

The chain recombines TRBV7-8 with TRBJ2-7, with 9 bases lining up with TRBD1. In germline, CDR1 is SGHVS, CDR2 FQNEAQ. V shed 6 bases and J 3 bases; nucleotides not matched to a gene: 9. The CDR3 has 15 residues. The CDR3 nucleotides are TGTGCCAGCAGGTCTGGGACAGGGATGAACTACGAGCAGTACTTC. It specifies CASRSGTGMNYEQYF.

This clonotype was seen many times. The rearrangement links TRBV12-3 or TRBV12-4 to TRBJ2-5; D unclear. This CDR3 has 13 amino acids. The V gene lost 3 bases and the J gene lost 4 bases, with 9 bases spanning the gap. CDR3 bases: TGTGCCAGCAGTTTTTGGGCGGTAGAGACCCAGTACTTC. Translated, it gives CASSFWAVETQYF.

The chain combines TRBV27 with TRBJ2-5; TRBD2 matches 10 bases. The germline CDR1 and CDR2 sequences are MNHEY and SMNVEV (reference sequence). Germline trimming cut 3 bases from V and 5 bases from J; bases unmatched to any gene: 9. CDR3 length: 16 amino acids. The CDR3 DNA follows: TGTGCCAGCAGTTTTGCACTAGCGGGATCAGGGGAGACCCAGTACTTC. Encoded protein: CASSFALAGSGETQYF.

This clonotype showed up many times. V usage is TRBV7-9 and J usage is TRBJ1-3, with D possibly matching TRBD1 (6 bases). The CDR3 length is 16 residues. Deletions cut 2 bases from V and 1 base from J, with 12 bases between. The V gene's germline CDR1 is SEHNR and CDR2 FQNEAQ (reference sequence). The CDR3 protein is CASSLPTGLSGNTIYF. The CDR3 region has the DNA TGTGCCAGCAGCTTACCCACAGGGCTATCTGGAAACACCATATATTTT.

This clonotype was counted at least ten times. The chain is built from TRBV29-1 and TRBJ2-2; D is perhaps TRBD2 (6 bases). Trimming shortened V by 8 bases and J by 1 base, and 20 bases separated the two germline ends. Looked up from germline, CDR1 is SQVTM and CDR2 is ANQGSEA. This CDR3 contains 16 residues. CDR3 DNA: TGCAGCATAAGGGACTCTAGCGTTAGGAACACCGGGGAGCTGTTTTTT. As protein: CSIRDSSVRNTGELFF.

This clonotype was observed many times. The J gene is TRBJ2-2, the V gene TRBV2; 8 bases align to TRBD1. The CDR3 is made up of 14 amino acids. The V segment lost 6 bases and the J segment 5 bases; nucleotides outside the gene matches: 5. Germline V gives CDR1 SNHLY, CDR2 FYNNEI. The CDR3 DNA is TGTGCCAGCAGGACAGGGGTGGTTACCGGGGAGCTGTTTTTT. Protein: CASRTGVVTGELFF.

CDR3 sequence: CASGPGQGSPYEQYF. The CDR3 DNA follows: TGTGCTAGTGGTCCCGGACAGGGGTCCCCCTACGAGCAGTACTTC. This chain links TRBV12-5 with TRBJ2-7; 9 positions match TRBD1. This CDR3 region has 15 residues. The germline CDR1 and CDR2 sequences are LGHNT and FRNRAP. V trimming: 5 bases; J trimming: 2 bases; junction bases outside the gene matches: 7. The full variable domain, with the rest looked up from reference TRBV12-5 and TRBJ2-7, is DARVTQTPRHKVTEMGQEVTMRCQPILGHNTVFWYRQTMMQGLELLAYFRNRAPLDDSGMPKDRFSAEMPDATLATLKIQPSEPRDSAVYFCASGPGQGSPYEQYFGPGTRLTVT.